This record concerns one TCR beta chain sequence. What it recognizes is unknown. The data derive from a study of graft-versus-host responses after intestinal transplantation. Study information: As for transplant type, recipients had multivisceral, liver-intestinal, or isolated intestinal grafts. Tacrolimus plus steroids were given to all recipients for approximately 3 years, preceded by anti-thymocyte globulin induction.

The CDR3 contains 16 residues. CDR1 and CDR2 (germline): SGDLS, YYNGEE. The V segment lost 0 bases and the J segment 2 bases; nucleotides outside the gene matches: 4. Study observations and caveats: Peak circulating GvH clone levels were associated with early post-transplant HvG declines. Marrow from the recipient contained GvH clones, some of which had appeared first in ileum or blood.

The table came from immunoSEQ multiplex PCR; TCRdb's copy has only in-frame clones and leaves some out. The repertoire includes over 100,000 clones, 90% to 95% of them detected once, and 0.23% sits in the top ten. The input for sequencing was unstimulated CD4+ T cells sorted from spleen or lymph node cells, taken before transplant. V and J are TRBV9 and TRBJ2-7; TRBD1 matches at 11 bases. The TCR comes from a human donor who was the organ donor for an intestinal transplant. CDR3 amino acids: CASSVGPGQGAYEQYF. The CDR3 nucleotides are TGTGCCAGCAGCGTAGGGCCGGGACAGGGGGCCTACGAGCAGTACTTC. Together with reference TRBV9 and TRBJ2-7, the CDR3 gives the full variable domain: DSGVTQTPKHLITATGQRVTLRCSPRSGDLSVYWYQQSLDQGLQFLIQYYNGEERAKGNILERFSAQQFPDLHSELNLSSLELGDSALYFCASSVGPGQGAYEQYFGPGTRLTVT.